The rows below give T cell receptor beta chains drawn from one sample of a study of blood T cell repertoires in COVID-19. Using immunoSEQ multiplex PCR, the repertoire was profiled, and TCRdb retains in-frame clones only, with some absent. The table has about 230,000 clones, approximately 84% seen once; the top ten hold more than 9%. The sample comprised peripheral blood. Every receptor here comes from a man aged 50 to 59 with COVID-19, enrolled during active disease. CDR3s include the opening cysteine and the closing phenylalanine or tryptophan. Each record gives: CDR3 protein, V gene, J gene.

cdr3_aa: CASRTTGNQPQHF; v_call: TRBV27; j_call: TRBJ1-5
cdr3_aa: CASRPLYEGSNSGANVLTF; v_call: TRBV4-1; j_call: TRBJ2-6
cdr3_aa: CASSQGQGITRTEAFF; v_call: TRBV18; j_call: TRBJ1-1
cdr3_aa: CASSFGGAQETQYF; v_call: TRBV5-4; j_call: TRBJ2-5
cdr3_aa: CSVEGQMNTEAFF; v_call: TRBV29-1; j_call: TRBJ1-1
cdr3_aa: CASSYSLSGVAGDGSYNEQFF; v_call: TRBV6-2/TRBV6-3; j_call: TRBJ2-1
cdr3_aa: CASSYYSSSYEQYF; v_call: TRBV6-5; j_call: TRBJ2-7
cdr3_aa: CASSQDAGTGHLMDSPLHF; v_call: TRBV4-1; j_call: TRBJ1-6
cdr3_aa: CASRRTGENTGELFF; v_call: TRBV6-5; j_call: TRBJ2-2
cdr3_aa: CASSFLRDSPLHF; v_call: TRBV12-3/TRBV12-4; j_call: TRBJ1-6
cdr3_aa: CASSFRAGVGETQYF; v_call: TRBV7-8; j_call: TRBJ2-5
cdr3_aa: CASSLIETQNTGELFF; v_call: TRBV7-3; j_call: TRBJ2-2
cdr3_aa: CASSPRDTEAFF; v_call: TRBV7-9; j_call: TRBJ1-1
cdr3_aa: CASSLEGGPGNTIYF; v_call: TRBV11-2; j_call: TRBJ1-3
cdr3_aa: CASSPPGSGNTIYF; v_call: TRBV9; j_call: TRBJ1-3
cdr3_aa: CASARDSLNEKLFF; v_call: TRBV27; j_call: TRBJ1-4
cdr3_aa: CASSQREFYEQYF; v_call: TRBV6-6; j_call: TRBJ2-7
cdr3_aa: CASSYGTRLREQYF; v_call: TRBV3-1/TRBV3-2; j_call: TRBJ2-7
cdr3_aa: CASSLGQTNEKLFF; v_call: TRBV5-8; j_call: TRBJ1-4
cdr3_aa: CASTIQEGNTEAFF; v_call: TRBV2; j_call: TRBJ1-1
cdr3_aa: CASSPSGGTYNEQFF; v_call: TRBV11-3; j_call: TRBJ2-1